The present TCR beta chain was sequenced within a study of identical twins. V was shortened by 2 bases and J by 0 bases, with 7 bases between the two germline ends. Per the germline V gene, CDR1 is SGHDN and CDR2 is FVKESK. The CDR3 contains 15 residues. Using its own MiXCR run on the 5' RACE reads, TCRdb lists one record per CDR3 protein. Of approximately 190,000 distinct CDR3 sequences listed, about a sixth are singletons. These data also featured in a second study, about T cells expressing NK-cell markers. Per that study: As a fraction of CD8+ T cells, dominant NKG2C+ clonotypes reached roughly 1.0-7.0% in six donors.

The chain joins TRBV14 to TRBJ2-2; no firm D call. This TCR was recovered from a woman aged 18-29 years in good health. The sample taken for sequencing was CD8+ T cells sorted from blood. CDR3 region: CASSQTIANTGELFF. CDR3 nucleotides: TGTGCCAGCAGCCAAACGATCGCGAACACCGGGGAGCTGTTTTTT.